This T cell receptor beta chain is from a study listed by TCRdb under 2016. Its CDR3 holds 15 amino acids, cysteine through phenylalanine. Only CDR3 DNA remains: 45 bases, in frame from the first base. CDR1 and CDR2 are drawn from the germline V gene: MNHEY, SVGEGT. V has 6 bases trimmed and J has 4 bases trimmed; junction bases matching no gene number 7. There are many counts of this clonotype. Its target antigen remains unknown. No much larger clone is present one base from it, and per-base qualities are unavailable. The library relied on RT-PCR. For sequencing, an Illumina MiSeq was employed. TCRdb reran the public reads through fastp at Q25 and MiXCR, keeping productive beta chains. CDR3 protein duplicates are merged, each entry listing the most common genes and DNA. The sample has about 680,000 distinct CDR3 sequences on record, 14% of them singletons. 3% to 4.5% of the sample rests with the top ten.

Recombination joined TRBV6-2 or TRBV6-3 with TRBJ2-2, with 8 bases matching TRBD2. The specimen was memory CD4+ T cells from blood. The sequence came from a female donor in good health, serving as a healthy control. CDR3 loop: CASSRGLAGTGELFF. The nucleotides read TGTGCCAGCAGCCGAGGACTAGCAGGCACCGGGGAGCTGTTTTTT.